This TCR beta chain is drawn from a study of identical twins listed by TCRdb under 2016. About the investigation overall: TCR alpha and beta repertoires from monozygotic twins, unrelated adults of various ages and cord blood were deep-sequenced to test whether fetal clonotypes persist. To rule out contamination, the twin experiments were replicated at different times with different library preparation protocols.

The library was obtained by 5' RACE. For sequencing, an Illumina HiSeq 2000 was employed. A universal primer binding site was added through template switching, and the final cDNA carried a unique molecular identifier so that TCR cDNA molecules could be counted accurately. First-strand cDNA for TCR alpha and beta chains was synthesized from specific primers in the conserved constant-segment region. To control for contamination, each cDNA library was double barcoded with a SMART-Mk sample barcode plus Illumina barcodes. TruSeq adapter sequences, together with Illumina sample barcodes, were added in two successive PCR steps. The Illumina HiSeq platform was used with custom primers to sequence TCR alpha and beta cDNA libraries. The authors' analysis ran thus. Unique molecular identifiers were extracted from raw reads with MiGEC, and CDR3 positions were determined with MiXCR. For each individual, recombination models were inferred using an EM algorithm with the repgenHMM and IGoR tools. The analysis of shared clonotypes was done with the tcR package in R, with sharing normalized by the product of cloneset sizes. To study raw recombination free of thymic and clonal selection effects, out-of-frame nonproductive sequences were analyzed. TCRdb trimmed public reads at Q25 via fastp, called clones via MiXCR and kept in-frame beta chains. Each CDR3 protein gets just one entry, which takes the most common genes and DNA from the rows behind it. TCRdb, not the original authors, processed these V and J calls. The sample data list hundreds of thousands of distinct CDR3 sequences, and 15% to 20% of these were observed just once. The ten biggest clones cover approximately 14% of the sample.

Comment on this clonotype: There is no known antigen for this receptor. Base quality data are lacking; no much larger clone is found one base away.

Sequences MNHEY (CDR1) and SVGAGI (CDR2) are obtained from the germline V gene. From the cysteine up to the phenylalanine, the CDR3 has a length of 15 residues. The kept DNA is CDR3 alone, 45 bases in frame from the first base. V and J lose 2 bases and 4 bases, and a span of 11 bases separates them. All donors were healthy Caucasians. The twin cohort comprised three pairs of female monozygotic twins, all aged about 18 to 29 years. RNA for TCR libraries was isolated from peripheral blood mononuclear cells. Overall study results and their limits: Zero-insertion analyses could be partly confounded by invariant T cells such as MAIT and iNKT, although diverse VJ usage argued against such confounding for most clonotypes. Fewer insertions were carried by abundant cord blood beta clonotypes, a similar but weaker trend appeared in young adult naive repertoires, and no such trend appeared in memory repertoires. Recombination models systematically underestimated out-of-frame TCR alpha sharing in monozygotic twins but agreed with sharing between unrelated individuals. Because the same donors could not be followed over many years, conclusions were based on cross-sectional statistical analysis. The excess sharing between twins in beta out-of-frame sequences was weaker because fewer shared sequences reduced the signal-to-noise ratio. Compared with coincidental sharing between unrelated individuals, an excess of low generation-probability sequences was observed among out-of-frame TCR alpha sequences shared between twins.

These data were likewise used in another study, on T cells expressing NK-cell markers. As that second study puts it: TCR beta-chain repertoires were profiled in sorted CD3+CD56+NKG2C+, CD3+CD56+NKG2C- and CD3+CD56-NKG2C+ T-cell subsets from eight donors. Most of the eight sequenced donors were HCMV-seropositive and one was HCMV-seronegative. To restrict sorting to alphabetaTCR-expressing T cells, an anti-gammadeltaTCR antibody was added in several experiments. In six donors, the dominant CD3+CD56+NKG2C+ clonotypes were among the top 10 CD8+ clonotypes and accounted for roughly 1.0-8% of CD8+ T cells. Those dominant clonotypes were again the most abundant among CD3+CD56-NKG2C+ cells in a handful of donors, at about 28.3-60.1%. Whether the expanded NKG2C-expressing T cell clones were specific for HCMV antigens was left unclear. The eight sequenced donors were randomly selected healthy volunteers, three men and five women. To determine HCMV serostatus, a commercial ELISA kit was used to detect HCMV-specific IgG in serum. For more than five donors, bulk peripheral blood T-cell repertoires were additionally sequenced from unsorted PBMC. MIGEC was used to demultiplex reads and group reads by UMI, and MiTCR was used to assemble and quantify clonotypes. To exclude erroneous sequences, only TCR cDNA sequences supported by at least two reads were retained. The tcR package was used for downstream repertoire analysis, with clonotypes matched between fractions based on CDR3 nucleotide sequence plus V segment. Antigen specificity was annotated against VDJdb with VDJmatch, allowing one amino acid substitution in CDR3.

Sequencing was performed on PBMCs. The chain links TRBV6-5 with TRBJ2-2, with TRBD1 perhaps the D gene, on 6 matching bases. The TCR comes from a young woman in good health. CDR3 reads: CASSYRGIGTGELFF. The bases are TGTGCCAGCAGTTACAGGGGGATAGGCACCGGGGAGCTGTTTTTT.